This T cell receptor (beta chain) was documented in a study of OX40 agonist ivuxolimab in advanced cancers. Produced via immunoSEQ multiplex PCR; TCRdb's table is partial and in-frame only. Of roughly 71,000 clones detected, 88% appear once; the ten largest clones hold around 0.56%. This sequence was found in an adult with an advanced solid tumor such as melanoma, head and neck, liver or kidney cancer. Sample: CD4+ or CD8+ T cells sorted from blood, taken in a trial of the OX40 agonist ivuxolimab.

The CDR3 is CAISEGLAGLTDTQYF. In DNA form, the CDR3 reads TGTGCCATCAGTGAGGGACTAGCGGGTCTCACAGATACGCAGTATTTT. V is TRBV10-3 and J is TRBJ2-3, with 11 bases lining up with TRBD2. J gave up 2 bases and V 2 bases, and 3 bases lay outside the gene matches. The CDR3 is 16 residues long. Germline V lookup: CDR1 ENHRY, CDR2 SYGVKD.